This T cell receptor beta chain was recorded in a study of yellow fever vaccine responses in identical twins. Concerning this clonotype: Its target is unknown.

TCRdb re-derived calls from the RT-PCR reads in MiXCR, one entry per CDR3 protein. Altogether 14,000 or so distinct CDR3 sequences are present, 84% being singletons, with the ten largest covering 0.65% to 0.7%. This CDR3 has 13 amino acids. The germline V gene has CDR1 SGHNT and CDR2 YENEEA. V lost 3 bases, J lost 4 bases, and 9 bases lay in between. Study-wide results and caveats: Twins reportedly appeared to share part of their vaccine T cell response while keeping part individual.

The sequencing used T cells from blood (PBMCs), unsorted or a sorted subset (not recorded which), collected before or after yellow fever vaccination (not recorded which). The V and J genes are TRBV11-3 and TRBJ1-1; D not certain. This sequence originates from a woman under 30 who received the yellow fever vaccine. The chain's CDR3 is CASSLDGITEAFF. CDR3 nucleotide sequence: TGTGCCAGCAGCTTGGACGGAATCACTGAAGCTTTCTTT.